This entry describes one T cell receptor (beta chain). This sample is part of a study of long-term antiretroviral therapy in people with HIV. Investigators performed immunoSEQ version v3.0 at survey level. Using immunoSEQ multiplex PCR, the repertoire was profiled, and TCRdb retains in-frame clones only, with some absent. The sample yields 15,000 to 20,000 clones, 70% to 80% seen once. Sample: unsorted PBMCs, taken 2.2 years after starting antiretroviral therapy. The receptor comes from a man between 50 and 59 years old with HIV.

This CDR3 reads CASSLSPGQGKDTQYF. The CDR3 nucleotides are TGCGCCAGCAGCTTATCTCCGGGACAGGGAAAAGATACGCAGTATTTT. The V gene is TRBV5-1, the J gene TRBJ2-3; 9 bases are a match to TRBD1. The CDR3 spans 16 residues. Germline V CDR1 and CDR2: SGHRS, YFSETQ. J lost 5 bases, V lost 2 bases, and 9 bases had no gene match. The full variable domain, completed using reference TRBV5-1 and TRBJ2-3, is KAGVTQTPRYLIKTRGQQVTLSCSPISGHRSVSWYQQTPGQGLQFLFEYFSETQRNKGNFPGRFSGRQFSNSRSEMNVSTLELGDSALYLCASSLSPGQGKDTQYFGPGTRLTVL.